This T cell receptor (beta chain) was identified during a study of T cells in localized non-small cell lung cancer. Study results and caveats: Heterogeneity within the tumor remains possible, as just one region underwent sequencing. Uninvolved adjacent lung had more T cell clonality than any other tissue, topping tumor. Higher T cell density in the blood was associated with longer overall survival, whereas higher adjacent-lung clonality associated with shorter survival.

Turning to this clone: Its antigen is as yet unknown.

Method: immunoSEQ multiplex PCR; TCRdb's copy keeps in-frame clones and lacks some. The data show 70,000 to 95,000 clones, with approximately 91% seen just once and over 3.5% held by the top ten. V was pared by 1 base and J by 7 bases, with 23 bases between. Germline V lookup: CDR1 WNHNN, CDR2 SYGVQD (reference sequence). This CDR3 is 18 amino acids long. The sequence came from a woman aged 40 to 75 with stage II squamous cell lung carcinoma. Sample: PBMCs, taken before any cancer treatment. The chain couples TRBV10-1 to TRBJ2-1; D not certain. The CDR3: CASSEFHLGELDGNEQFF. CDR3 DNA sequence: TGCGCCAGCAGTGAGTTTCACCTTGGAGAGCTGGATGGGAATGAGCAGTTCTTC.